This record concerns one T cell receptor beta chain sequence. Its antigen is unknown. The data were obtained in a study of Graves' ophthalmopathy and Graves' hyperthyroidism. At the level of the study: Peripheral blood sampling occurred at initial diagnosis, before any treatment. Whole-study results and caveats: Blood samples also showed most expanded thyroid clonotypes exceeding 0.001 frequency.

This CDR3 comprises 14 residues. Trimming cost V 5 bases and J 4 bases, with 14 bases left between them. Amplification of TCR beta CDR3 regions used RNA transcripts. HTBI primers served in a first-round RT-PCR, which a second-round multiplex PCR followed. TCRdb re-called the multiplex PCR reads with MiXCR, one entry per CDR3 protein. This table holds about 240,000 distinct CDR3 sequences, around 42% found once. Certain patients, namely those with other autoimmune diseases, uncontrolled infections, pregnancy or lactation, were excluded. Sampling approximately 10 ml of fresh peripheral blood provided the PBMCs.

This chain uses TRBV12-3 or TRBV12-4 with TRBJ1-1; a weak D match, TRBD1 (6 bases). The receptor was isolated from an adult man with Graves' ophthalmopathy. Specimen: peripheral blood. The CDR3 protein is CASSRTEDGTEAFF. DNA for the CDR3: TGTGCCAGCAGTCGGACAGAGGACGGCACTGAAGCTTTCTTT.